The T cell receptor (beta chain) under discussion was sequenced for a study of shared clonotypes between healthy human individuals. Study context: Per donor, CD8 memory used one plate, CD8 naive used two, CD4 memory used three and CD4 naive used three.

An even split of each subset's genomic DNA across several immunoSEQ plates was performed. Using immunoSEQ multiplex PCR, the repertoire was profiled, and TCRdb retains in-frame clones only, with some absent. The sample has some 2,500,000 clones, about nine tenths seen once. Germline V lookup: CDR1 SGHRS, CDR2 YFSETQ. V shed 4 bases and J 3 bases; nucleotides not matched to a gene: 7. The CDR3 is 15 amino acids. This clonotype originated in a man aged 18 to 35 in good health. Some clones in this sample may be carry-over from other donors' samples. The rearrangement uses TRBV5-1 and TRBJ1-2; 9 positions agree with TRBD1. The sequencing sample was made of naive CD4+ T cells from PBMCs. Subset indicated: CD45RA+ positively selected. Written as DNA, the CDR3 is TGCGCCAGCAGCGAGGGACAGGGCGCCCACTATGGCTACACCTTC. Translated: CASSEGQGAHYGYTF. Together with reference TRBV5-1 and TRBJ1-2, the CDR3 gives the full variable domain: KAGVTQTPRYLIKTRGQQVTLSCSPISGHRSVSWYQQTPGQGLQFLFEYFSETQRNKGNFPGRFSGRQFSNSRSEMNVSTLELGDSALYLCASSEGQGAHYGYTFGSGTRLTVV.